These 10 T cell receptor beta chains were all obtained from the same sample, sequenced in a study of cytotoxic CD8 clonotypes in ibrutinib-treated CLL. Sequencing used immunoSEQ multiplex PCR; TCRdb keeps in-frame clones, though not all of them. The sample holds about 140,000 clones, 80% seen once. Source: PBMCs, taken after 36 months of ibrutinib treatment. The source is a human donor with chronic lymphocytic leukemia.

This chain uses TRBV10-2 with TRBJ1-2, with D tentatively TRBD1 (5 bases). Trimming shortened V by 4 bases and J by 3 bases, and 15 bases separated the two germline ends. The CDR3 is made up of 15 amino acids. CDR1 WSHSY and CDR2 SAAADI come from the germline V gene. In DNA form, the CDR3 reads TGCGCCAGCAGTGGTTTGGGGGTCGATGACTATGGCTACACCTTC. It specifies CASSGLGVDDYGYTF.

The V gene is TRBV5-1, the J gene TRBJ1-6; D unclear. In germline, CDR1 is SGHRS, CDR2 YFSETQ. The CDR3 consists of 18 residues. Trimming pared 4 bases from V and 8 bases from J, leaving 25 bases between. CDR3 amino acids: CASSTSGVGPLNHSPLHF. CDR3 sequence (DNA): TGCGCCAGCAGCACGAGCGGGGTGGGTCCCCTAAATCATTCACCCCTCCACTTT.

This clone was detected only a few times. The chain has TRBV4-2 and TRBJ1-1; the D gene is possibly TRBD1 (6 bases). CDR3 length equals 16 residues. CDR1 and CDR2 (germline): LGHNA, YNFKEQ. V dropped 0 bases and J dropped 1 base, with 12 bases sitting between them. CDR3 coding DNA: TGTGCCAGCAGCCAAGAACAGGGAGTAGGGAACACTGAAGCTTTCTTT. It codes for CASSQEQGVGNTEAFF.

This chain links TRBV5-1 with TRBJ2-5; TRBD2 matches at 8 bases. CDR3 length: 14 amino acids. Germline loops: CDR1 SGHRS, CDR2 YFSETQ. V lost 4 bases and J lost 5; bases outside the gene matches: 7. The CDR3 coding sequence is TGCGCCAGCAGCACCTATAGCGGGACCGAGACCCAGTACTTC. Translated, it gives CASSTYSGTETQYF.

This rearrangement joins TRBV7-9 to TRBJ1-2, with 9 bases that match TRBD1. After removal of 0 bases from V and 6 bases from J, the junction contained 2 bases not matched to a gene. This CDR3 is built from 14 residues. In germline, CDR1 is SEHNR, CDR2 FQNEAQ (reference sequence). CDR3 residues: CASSLAGQGHGYTF. CDR3 nucleotides: TGTGCCAGCAGCTTAGCGGGACAGGGTCATGGCTACACCTTC.

This clone was seen a few times. This chain links TRBV4-1 with TRBJ1-5; tentatively, D is TRBD1 (6 bases). V was pared by 0 bases and J by 2 bases, with 8 bases between. The CDR3 is made up of 15 amino acids. Germline lookup yields CDR1 MGHRA and CDR2 YSYEKL. This CDR3 reads CASSQDWTGNQPQHF. The CDR3 region has the DNA TGCGCCAGCAGCCAAGATTGGACAGGCAATCAGCCCCAGCATTTT.

The V and J genes are TRBV27 and TRBJ2-1; D is perhaps TRBD2 (6 bases). This CDR3 spans 13 amino acids. Germline loops: CDR1 MNHEY, CDR2 SMNVEV (reference sequence). Trimming took off 8 bases at V and 6 bases at J, with 14 bases between the two ends. CDR3 in amino acids: CASHPGTPNEQFF. The DNA of the CDR3 is TGTGCCAGCCATCCTGGGACTCCCAATGAGCAGTTCTTC.

This clone was seen a handful of times. The chain uses TRBV5-6 and TRBJ2-7; D gene uncertain. This CDR3 has 14 residues. Per the germline V gene, CDR1 is SGHDT and CDR2 is YYEEEE. V was cut by 0 bases and J by 5 bases, with 12 bases left in between. CDR3 DNA: TGTGCCAGCAGCTTGGAGGGCCCTGATCACGAGCAGTACTTC. Encoded protein: CASSLEGPDHEQYF.

Written as DNA, the CDR3 is TGTGCCAGCAGCTGGAAACGGACAGGGGAGCACTACGAGCAGTACTTC. It yields the protein CASSWKRTGEHYEQYF. The chain recombines TRBV7-8 with TRBJ2-7; 9 nucleotides line up with TRBD1. Germline V lookup: CDR1 SGHVS, CDR2 FQNEAQ. There are 16 residues in the CDR3. V lost 4 bases to trimming and J lost 3 bases; unmatched junction nucleotides: 10.

The genes are TRBV13 and TRBJ2-5; no clear D. With 6 bases removed from V and 5 bases from J, the gap between germline ends came to 13 bases. CDR3 length: 13 amino acids. In germline, CDR1 is PRHDT, CDR2 FYEKMQ (reference sequence). The CDR3 region has the DNA TGTGCCAGCAGGCGGAATTTGAGGGAGACCCAGTACTTC. Its protein is CASRRNLRETQYF.